This T cell receptor beta chain was obtained from a study of regulatory T cells in long-lasting Graves disease. Overall study context: Persistence in Graves' disease denoted antithyroid drug use beyond 5 years alongside positive TSH receptor antibodies.

Time point indicated: persistent/refractory GD, antithyroid drugs over 5 years with positive TRAb. The TCR library was made from RNA that had been extracted from PBMCs in TRIzol. This clonotype was counted at least ten times. CDR1 is MNHEY, CDR2 SVGAGI, per germline. After removal of 2 bases from V and 3 bases from J, the junction contained 2 bases not matched to a gene. This CDR3 contains 14 residues. Relying on iRepertoire HTBI primers and Arm-PCR of CDR3 regions, the team built TCR beta libraries. TCRdb independently ran MiXCR on the multiplex PCR reads; one entry per CDR3 protein. The repertoire holds hundreds of thousands of distinct CDR3 sequences, around 20% seen once, with about 29% in the top ten.

This TCR was sampled from a female donor with Graves disease. The chain is built from TRBV6-5 and TRBJ2-7, with 9 positions matching TRBD1. Material: peripheral blood mononuclear cells (PBMCs), obtained when the disease was refractory, from a patient treated with antithyroid drugs. DNA of the CDR3: TGTGCCAGCAGTTACCGGACAGGGGTCTACGAGCAGTACTTC. Its translation: CASSYRTGVYEQYF.